This is a list of T cell receptor beta chains from one sample in a study of T-cell memory formation after mild COVID-19. TCRdb re-derived calls from the 5' RACE reads in MiXCR, one entry per CDR3 protein. The sample has more than 300,000 distinct CDR3 sequences, roughly 13% seen once. The sample taken for sequencing was PBMCs or a T cell subset sorted from them (not recorded which). The receptors shown here come from a man younger than 30 who had mild COVID-19 (a few samples of this study predate the infection). Cell type and time point are not known. CDR3s include the opening cysteine and the closing phenylalanine or tryptophan. D genes are given only for firm matches. Clone size appears in some rows only: once, few, many, or a class for an expanded clone.

v_call	d_call	j_call	clone_size	cdr3_nt	cdr3_aa
TRBV5-1	TRBD2	TRBJ2-1	few	TGCGCCAGCAGCCGGGGACTAGCGGGGGGGCCGGGGCGGAATGAGCAGTTCTTC	CASSRGLAGGPGRNEQFF
TRBV3-1	TRBD1	TRBJ2-7	few	TGTGCCAGCAGCTTAGGACAGGGTCACTACGAGCAGTACTTC	CASSLGQGHYEQYF
TRBV5-6	TRBD2	TRBJ2-5	few	TGTGCCAGCAGCCGAAATTTGGCAGCGGGGCTTCGAGAGACCCAGTACTTC	CASSRNLAAGLRETQYF
TRBV5-4	-	TRBJ1-2	-	TGTGCCAGCAGCTTGGATCTGGTCCGGGGCTACACCTTC	CASSLDLVRGYTF
TRBV12-3/TRBV12-4	-	TRBJ2-7	-	TGTGCCAGCAGTTCCCGTTTCACGGTTTACGAGCAGTACTTC	CASSSRFTVYEQYF
TRBV4-2	-	TRBJ2-2	few	TGTGCCAGCAGCCAAGATGGTCCCCTGGGCGGGGAGCTGTTTTTT	CASSQDGPLGGELFF
TRBV3-1	-	TRBJ2-6	-	TGTGCCAGCAGCCAGAGCCGGGGACAAAGACCCTCTGGGGCCAACGTCCTGACTTTC	CASSQSRGQRPSGANVLTF
TRBV18	-	TRBJ1-1	-	TGTGCCAGCTCACCCGGGCCTCTCTCTCTGGCTTTCTTT	CASSPGPLSLAFF
TRBV27	TRBD2	TRBJ2-7	-	TGTGCCAGCAGTTTAGGGGTGGGGCGGGGGGTGCATTGGGAGCAGTACTTC	CASSLGVGRGVHWEQYF
TRBV6-2/TRBV6-3	-	TRBJ1-1	few	TGTGCCAGCCATGACCGTAGCCAAGCTTTCTTT	CASHDRSQAFF
TRBV5-1	TRBD1	TRBJ2-3	-	TGCGCCAGCCGCATAGGGACAGGATCTAGCACAGATACGCAGTATTTT	CASRIGTGSSTDTQYF
TRBV6-2/TRBV6-3	TRBD1	TRBJ1-1	-	TGTGCCAGCAGTTACTCGACACGGACAGGGGACGGGGACACTGAAGCTTTCTTT	CASSYSTRTGDGDTEAFF
TRBV29-1	TRBD1	TRBJ2-5	-	TGCAGCGTTGAGACAGGGGAGAGAGAGACCCAGTACTTC	CSVETGERETQYF
TRBV5-1	-	TRBJ2-1	many	TGCGCCAGCAGCTTGGGACTTACCGTCAGGGAGCAGTTCTTC	CASSLGLTVREQFF
TRBV7-9	TRBD2	TRBJ2-7	many	TGTGCCAGCAGCTTTCTTTTAGCGGGGGCGGCGCGGTACTTC	CASSFLLAGAARYF
TRBV7-3	-	TRBJ2-5	-	TGTGCCAGCAGCTTGACGGGGGTTGGGTGGGAGACCCAGTACTTC	CASSLTGVGWETQYF
TRBV28	-	TRBJ1-1	-	TGTGCCAGCAGTTTAGGGGCCGGGGGGGGCACTGAAGCTTTCTTT	CASSLGAGGGTEAFF
TRBV12-3/TRBV12-4	-	TRBJ2-5	-	TGTGCCAGCAGCCCGGGAAGCAGAAAAGAGACCCAGTACTTC	CASSPGSRKETQYF